The 24 T cell receptor beta chains presented below share a single source sample, sequenced in a study of post-analysis software for immune sequencing data (dated by TCRdb to between 2014 and 2017). Overall results and qualifications from the work: Patients showed significantly higher frequencies than controls for roughly 5 TRBV segments, among them TRBV5-6, TRBV5-1 and TRBV20-1.

What these receptors recognize is not known. To prepare the library, PCR was applied. Reads for this sample came from an Illumina HiSeq 2500. To reduce PCR and sequencing biases, unique molecular identifiers were built into the TCR beta cDNA libraries. The raw public reads went through TCRdb reprocessing: fastp at Q25, MiXCR clone calling, in-frame beta chains kept. Every distinct CDR3 protein forms one entry, paired with its most common genes and DNA. The sample data list 350,000 to 500,000 distinct CDR3 sequences, and roughly 38% of these were observed just once. Of the sample, under 9% falls within the top ten clones. Material for sequencing was blood. These receptors were collected from a girl aged 2-10 years with multiple sclerosis.

This rearrangement joins TRBV12-3 or TRBV12-4 to TRBJ2-7; 11 bases are shared with TRBD1. V gave up 5 bases and J gave up 5 bases; unmatched junction bases: 8. CDR3 size: 15 residues. The CDR3 protein is CASSPRDRGWNEQYF. The CDR3, as DNA: TGTGCCAGCAGTCCGAGGGACAGGGGGTGGAACGAGCAGTACTTC.

This clonotype has a handful of counts. The gene calls are TRBV3-1 and TRBJ2-5; 8 positions agree with TRBD2. Trimming at V came to 3 bases and at J to 5 bases, leaving 26 bases not matched to a gene. Germline V gene lookup returns CDR1 LGHDT and CDR2 YNNKEL (reference sequence). The CDR3 extends over 21 amino acids. The CDR3 DNA reads TGTGCCAGCAGCCATTGGACCCTGGGCGGGAGGCCGAACTCTCAACGTGAGACCCAGTACTTC. Residues: CASSHWTLGGRPNSQRETQYF.

This chain uses TRBV27 with TRBJ2-7; no firm D call. The CDR3 consists of 13 residues. From germline, CDR1 is MNHEY and CDR2 SMNVEV (reference sequence). Trimming removed 2 bases at V and 3 bases at J, with 8 bases between. CDR3 in amino acids: CASSLGVLYEQYF. For the CDR3, the DNA is TGTGCCAGCAGTTTAGGTGTCCTCTACGAGCAGTACTTC.

This clonotype was seen only a few times. CDR3 protein: CASSLYRDRGRGYQETQYF. For the CDR3, the DNA is TGCGCCAGCAGCTTATACCGGGACAGGGGGCGCGGGTACCAAGAGACCCAGTACTTC. The chain links TRBV5-1 to TRBJ2-5; TRBD1 aligns across 12 bases. Germline-derived CDR1 and CDR2 are SGHRS and YFSETQ. This CDR3 is built from 19 residues. J was trimmed by 0 bases and V by 2 bases; bases with no gene match: 11. Supplemented by reference TRBV5-1 and TRBJ2-5, the full variable domain reads KAGVTQTPRYLIKTRGQQVTLSCSPISGHRSVSWYQQTPGQGLQFLFEYFSETQRNKGNFPGRFSGRQFSNSRSEMNVSTLELGDSALYLCASSLYRDRGRGYQETQYFGPGTRLLVL.

This clonotype was detected a few times. The chain combines TRBV5-1 with TRBJ1-5; the D gene is possibly TRBD1 (5 bases). Between the trimmed V and J ends, which lost 0 bases and 4 bases, there was a span of 11 bases. This CDR3 contains 15 residues. Per germline, CDR1 SGHRS and CDR2 YFSETQ. In nucleotides, the CDR3 is TGCGCCAGCAGCTTGGGCAGTGGGGGGAATCAGCCCCAGCATTTT. Translation: CASSLGSGGNQPQHF.

Points on this clonotype: The conserved phenylalanine or tryptophan is not found at the CDR3 terminus, so this likely reflects a read error. J is TRBJ2-7 and V is TRBV6-6, with D tentatively TRBD1 (6 bases). V was cut by 5 bases and J by 3 bases, with 11 bases left in between. CDR3 length: 13 residues. The germline CDR1 and CDR2 sequences are MNHNY and SVGAGI (reference sequence). CDR3 loop: CASSLGQLYEQYC. The CDR3 nucleotides are TGTGCCAGCAGTCTCGGACAGCTCTACGAGCAGTACTGC.

The chain links TRBV6-4 to TRBJ2-5; 8 positions match TRBD1. J gave up 1 base and V 6 bases, and 4 bases lay outside the gene matches. Germline CDR1 MRHNA, CDR2 SNTAGT. This CDR3 spans 14 amino acids. The CDR3 loop reads CASSHRGVQETQYF. The CDR3 coding sequence is TGTGCCAGCAGCCACAGGGGGGTCCAAGAGACCCAGTACTTC.

This clonotype was seen a few times. The chain employs TRBV21-1 and TRBJ2-1; the D call in the table, TRBD2, was not verified against the DNA. TRBV21-1 is described as a pseudogene. The CDR3 runs to 13 residues. The CDR3 here is CASSARTGNEQFF. For the CDR3, the DNA is TGTGCCAGCAGCGCCCGGACTGGCAATGAGCAGTTCTTC.

The V and J genes are TRBV28 and TRBJ2-7; D gene unclear. CDR1 MDHEN and CDR2 SYDVKM come from the germline V gene. CDR3 length: 13 residues. V was trimmed by 3 bases and J by 4 bases, leaving 10 bases between them. The CDR3 loop is CASSFSLGYEQYF. CDR3 nucleotide sequence: TGTGCCAGCAGTTTTTCATTGGGATACGAGCAGTACTTC.

V is TRBV7-6 and J is TRBJ2-7; 7 nucleotides line up with TRBD2. The CDR3 covers 14 residues. Germline CDR1 is SGHVS and CDR2 is FNYEAQ. Unmatched junction bases numbered 7, after V lost 3 bases and J lost 5 bases. The CDR3 coding sequence is TGTGCCAGCAGCTTTCGGGGGAGGGGCAACGAGCAGTACTTC. Protein: CASSFRGRGNEQYF.

This clonotype was observed a few times. The V gene is TRBV18, the J gene TRBJ2-7, with D hard to call. Trimming left V 3 bases short and J 0 bases short, with 6 bases between. Germline lookup yields CDR1 KGHSH and CDR2 LQKENI. The CDR3 is 13 residues long. The CDR3 nucleotides are TGTGCCAGCTCACCGGCTAGCTCCTACGAGCAGTACTTC. Amino acids: CASSPASSYEQYF. Together with reference TRBV18 and TRBJ2-7, the CDR3 gives the full variable domain: NAGVMQNPRHLVRRRGQEARLRCSPMKGHSHVYWYRQLPEEGLKFMVYLQKENIIDESGMPKERFSAEFPKEGPSILRIQQVVRGDSAAYFCASSPASSYEQYFGPGTRLTVT.

This rearrangement joins TRBV10-3 to TRBJ1-1; D may be TRBD1 (6 bases). CDR3 length: 13 amino acids. The V gene lost 7 bases and the J gene lost 5 bases, with 14 bases spanning the gap. The germline CDR1 and CDR2 sequences are ENHRY and SYGVKD. Here the CDR3 DNA reads TGTGCCATCATGGGACAAGTCGGGACTGAAGCTTTCTTT. This gives the protein CAIMGQVGTEAFF.

The rearrangement links TRBV6-2 or TRBV6-3 to TRBJ2-7, with 8 positions matching TRBD2. This CDR3 region has 15 residues. CDR1 MNHEY and CDR2 SVGEGT come from the germline V gene. V dropped 4 bases and J dropped 6; count of bases not matched to a gene: 11. Written as DNA, the CDR3 is TGTGCCAGCAGTTCCCGGGGCAGCGGGAGTGGCGAGCAGTACTTC. It yields the protein CASSSRGSGSGEQYF.

This sequence joins TRBV11-2 and TRBJ1-1, with D possibly being TRBD1 (6 bases). Between the trimmed V and J ends, which lost 1 base and 1 base, there was a span of 16 bases. CDR3 length: 17 amino acids. Germline V lookup: CDR1 SGHAT, CDR2 FQNNGV. The CDR3 is CASSLGRGADWNTEAFF. Written as DNA, the CDR3 is TGTGCCAGCAGCTTAGGGCGGGGGGCGGATTGGAACACTGAAGCTTTCTTT.

On this clonotype: This may be a read error: a much more frequent sequence differs by one nucleotide. As DNA, the CDR3 is TGTGCCATCAGTGATTTCGGGACTAGTGGATCCGAGCAGTACTTC. Protein product: CAISDFGTSGSEQYF. The chain is built from TRBV10-3 and TRBJ2-5, with 8 bases that match TRBD2. Near its end, the DNA agrees better with TRBJ2-7, so the J call may be wrong. There are 15 residues in the CDR3. Germline V gene lookup returns CDR1 ENHRY and CDR2 SYGVKD.

The chain couples TRBV29-1 to TRBJ1-2, with D possibly matching TRBD1 (5 bases). Trimming cost V 4 bases and J 2 bases, with 8 bases left between them. The CDR3 is 12 amino acids. CDR1 SQVTM and CDR2 ANQGSEA come from the germline V gene. CDR3: CSVGQGNYGYTF. In nucleotides, the CDR3 is TGCAGCGTTGGGCAGGGAAACTATGGCTACACCTTC.

The chain joins TRBV7-2 to TRBJ2-4; 10 bases map to TRBD1. Unmatched junction bases numbered 14, after V lost 0 bases and J lost 0 bases. This CDR3 contains 21 residues. Germline assignment: CDR1 SGHTA and CDR2 FQGNSA. As DNA, the CDR3 is TGTGCCAGCAGCTTAGCGTTCGGACAGGGGGAACACCAGCTAGCCAAAAACATTCAGTACTTC. Translated, it gives CASSLAFGQGEHQLAKNIQYF.

This clonotype was counted at least ten times. This rearrangement joins TRBV7-2 to TRBJ2-5, with D unclear. Trimming left V 1 base short and J 2 bases short, with 5 bases between. Germline loops: CDR1 SGHTA, CDR2 FQGNSA. This CDR3 contains 13 residues. The chain's CDR3 is CASSLVPQETQYF. CDR3 DNA: TGTGCCAGCAGCTTAGTACCACAAGAGACCCAGTACTTC.

The chain links TRBV7-3 to TRBJ1-6; TRBD1 matches at 7 bases. CDR1 SGHTA and CDR2 FQGTGA come from the germline V gene. Trimming at V came to 4 bases and at J to 7 bases, leaving 4 bases not matched to a gene. The CDR3 spans 14 residues. The CDR3 DNA sequence: TGTGCCAGCAGCTCACAGGGGCCCAATTCACCCCTCCACTTT. This gives the protein CASSSQGPNSPLHF.

The CDR3 protein is CATSRDNRGLAIAGELFF. In DNA, the CDR3 is TGTGCCACCAGCAGAGATAACCGAGGACTAGCAATAGCCGGGGAGCTGTTTTTT. This chain joins TRBV15 and TRBJ2-2; 8 bases fit TRBD2. Trimming removed 0 bases from V and 6 bases from J; junction bases left unmatched: 12. Germline-derived CDR1 and CDR2 are LNHNV and YYDKDF (reference sequence). The CDR3 is 18 residues long.

This chain links TRBV28 with TRBJ2-7, with D possibly being TRBD1 (6 bases). Germline V lookup: CDR1 MDHEN, CDR2 SYDVKM. The CDR3 extends over 14 amino acids. The V end lost 6 bases, the J end lost 4 bases, and 16 bases lay between the germline ends. CDR3 coding DNA: TGTGCCAGCAGCCCTTCCGACAGGCGGTACGAGCAGTACTTC. As protein: CASSPSDRRYEQYF. Combining the CDR3 with reference TRBV28 and TRBJ2-7 gives the whole variable domain DVKVTQSSRYLVKRTGEKVFLECVQDMDHENMFWYRQDPGLGLRLIYFSYDVKMKEKGDIPEGYSVSREKKERFSLILESASTNQTSMYLCASSPSDRRYEQYFGPGTRLTVT.

This clonotype was counted only a few times. V and J are TRBV24-1 and TRBJ2-1, with D perhaps matching TRBD1 (5 bases). Trimming stripped 4 bases from V and 3 bases from J, with 9 bases between. CDR1 and CDR2 (germline): KGHDR, SFDVKD. This CDR3 contains 14 residues. The CDR3, as DNA: TGTGCCACCAGTGAGGCAGGGTTCTACAATGAGCAGTTCTTC. This codes for CATSEAGFYNEQFF.

This rearrangement joins TRBV6-1 to TRBJ2-4; D is ambiguous. The DNA end lines up better with TRBJ2-7; the J call may be wrong. CDR3 length: 12 amino acids. CDR1 and CDR2 (germline): MNHNS, SASEGT. The CDR3, as DNA: TGTGCCAGCAGTCCGGTTCCCTACGAGCAGTACTTC. This gives the protein CASSPVPYEQYF.

CDR3 amino acids: CSALEWLAGVGEQFF. CDR3 DNA sequence: TGCAGCGCGCTAGAGTGGCTAGCGGGTGTAGGTGAGCAGTTCTTC. The chain uses TRBV29-1 and TRBJ2-1, with 8 bases identical to TRBD2. The germline gives CDR1 SQVTM, CDR2 ANQGSEA. The CDR3 sequence is 15 residues long. V was clipped by 7 bases and J by 9 bases; unmatched bases: 17.